This paragraph reports one T cell receptor (beta chain). What it binds is unknown. One end of the junction fails to match germline, which may point to a read error. The donors, all healthy, were Caucasians living in Russia, aged about 6 to 95. Together with a sample-barcoded 5' primer, a J-beta primer mix was included in a second PCR lasting about 7 to 11 cycles. TCRdb ran MiXCR on the 5' RACE reads and lists one entry per CDR3 protein. The sample consists of hundreds of thousands of distinct CDR3 sequences, around 49% of them appearing once. This sample was included in a study of blood T cells in healthy people across ages. Regarding the study as a whole: Long-lived and aged donors differed, with more naive CD4+ cells and higher diversity in the long-lived.

The sequencing sample was made of blood. This sequence originates from a woman aged 55-70 years in good health.

The DNA of the CDR3 is TGTGCCTGCAGCGTAGGTATAGCGGGAGGGCCAAGCTCCTACAATGAGCAGTTCTTC. This sequence encodes CACSVGIAGGPSSYNEQFF. The chain recombines TRBV9 with TRBJ2-1; 11 bases line up with TRBD2. Germline V gene sequence: CDR1 SGDLS, CDR2 YYNGEE. CDR3 length: 19 amino acids.